The entry below gives a single TCR beta chain sequence along with its context. These data are taken from a study of T cell repertoires in MIS-A myocarditis. V lost 1 base to trimming and J lost 3 bases, with 6 bases between them. CDR1 and CDR2 from the germline V gene are SGHTA and FQGTGA. The CDR3 is 13 amino acids. Data came from immunoSEQ multiplex PCR; TCRdb stores just in-frame clones and leaves some out. The sample holds around 6,100 clones; around 84% are singletons and the top ten take roughly a fifth. The sequenced material came from right inferior lung lobe tissue obtained at autopsy. The V gene is TRBV7-3, the J gene TRBJ1-1; no definite D call. The origin of this receptor is a man between 18 and 35 years old with fulminant myocarditis from multisystem inflammatory syndrome in adults (MIS-A) after COVID-19. The CDR3 region is CASSLRPYTEAFF. For the CDR3, the DNA is TGTGCCAGCAGCTTAAGACCATACACTGAAGCTTTCTTT.